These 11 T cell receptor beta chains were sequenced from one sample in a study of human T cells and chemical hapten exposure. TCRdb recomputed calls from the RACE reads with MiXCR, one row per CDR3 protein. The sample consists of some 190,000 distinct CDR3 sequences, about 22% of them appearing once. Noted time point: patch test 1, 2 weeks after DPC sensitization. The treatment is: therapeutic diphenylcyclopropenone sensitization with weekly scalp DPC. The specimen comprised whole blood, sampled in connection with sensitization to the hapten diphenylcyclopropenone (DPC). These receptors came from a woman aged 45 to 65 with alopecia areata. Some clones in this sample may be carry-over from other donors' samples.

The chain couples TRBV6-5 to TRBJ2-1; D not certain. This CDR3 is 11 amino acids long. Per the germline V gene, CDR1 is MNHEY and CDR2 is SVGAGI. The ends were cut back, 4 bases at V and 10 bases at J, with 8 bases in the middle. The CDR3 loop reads CASSSVGEQFF. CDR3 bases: TGTGCCAGCAGTTCCGTAGGCGAGCAGTTCTTC.

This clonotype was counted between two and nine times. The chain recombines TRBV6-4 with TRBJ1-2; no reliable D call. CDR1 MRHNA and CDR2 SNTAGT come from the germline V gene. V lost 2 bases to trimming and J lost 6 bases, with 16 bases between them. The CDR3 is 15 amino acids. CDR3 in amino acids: CASSDSEGAGDGYTF. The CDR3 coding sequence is TGTGCCAGCAGTGACAGTGAGGGTGCGGGCGATGGCTACACCTTC.

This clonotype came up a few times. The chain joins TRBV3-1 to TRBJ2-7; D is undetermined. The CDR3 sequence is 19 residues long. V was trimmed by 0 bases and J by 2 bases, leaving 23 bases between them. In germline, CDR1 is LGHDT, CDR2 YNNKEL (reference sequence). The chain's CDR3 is CASSQERAGTDLTTYEQYF. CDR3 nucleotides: TGTGCCAGCAGCCAAGAAAGAGCAGGCACAGATTTGACGACCTACGAGCAGTACTTC.

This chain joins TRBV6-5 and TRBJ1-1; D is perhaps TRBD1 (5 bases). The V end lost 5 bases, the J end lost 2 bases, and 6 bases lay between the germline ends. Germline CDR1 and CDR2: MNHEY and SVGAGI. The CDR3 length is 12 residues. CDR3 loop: CASSRDNTEAFF. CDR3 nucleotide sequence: TGTGCCAGCAGTCGGGACAACACTGAAGCTTTCTTT.

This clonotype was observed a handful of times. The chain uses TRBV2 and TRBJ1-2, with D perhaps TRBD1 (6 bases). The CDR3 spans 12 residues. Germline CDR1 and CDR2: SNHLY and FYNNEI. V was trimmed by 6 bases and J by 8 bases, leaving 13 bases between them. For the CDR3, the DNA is TGTGCCAGCAGCTGGGACACGCAGGGCTACACCTTC. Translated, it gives CASSWDTQGYTF.

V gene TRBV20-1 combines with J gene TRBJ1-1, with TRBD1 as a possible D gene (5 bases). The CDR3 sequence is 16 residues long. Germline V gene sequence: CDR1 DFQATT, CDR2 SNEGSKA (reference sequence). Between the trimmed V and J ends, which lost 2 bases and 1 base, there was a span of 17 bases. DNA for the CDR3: TGCAGTGCTAGACCCCGGGACGGGCGCCCGAACACTGAAGCTTTCTTT. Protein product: CSARPRDGRPNTEAFF.

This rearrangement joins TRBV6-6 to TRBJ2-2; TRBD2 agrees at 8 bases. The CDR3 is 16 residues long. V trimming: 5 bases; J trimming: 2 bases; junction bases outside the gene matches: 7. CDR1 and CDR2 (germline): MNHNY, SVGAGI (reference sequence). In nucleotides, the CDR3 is TGTGCCAGCAGTCCCTTTAGCGGGGCTAACACCGGGGAGCTGTTTTTT. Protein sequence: CASSPFSGANTGELFF.

This chain's CDR3 is CASSVELASNEQFF. CDR3 DNA: TGTGCCAGCAGCGTAGAATTAGCATCCAATGAGCAGTTCTTC. The chain uses TRBV9 and TRBJ2-1; the D is unclear. Between the trimmed V and J ends, which lost 0 bases and 6 bases, there was a span of 10 bases. The CDR3 totals 14 residues. Germline CDR1 reads SGDLS; CDR2 reads YYNGEE. Combining the CDR3 with reference TRBV9 and TRBJ2-1 gives the whole variable domain DSGVTQTPKHLITATGQRVTLRCSPRSGDLSVYWYQQSLDQGLQFLIQYYNGEERAKGNILERFSAQQFPDLHSELNLSSLELGDSALYFCASSVELASNEQFFGPGTRLTVL.

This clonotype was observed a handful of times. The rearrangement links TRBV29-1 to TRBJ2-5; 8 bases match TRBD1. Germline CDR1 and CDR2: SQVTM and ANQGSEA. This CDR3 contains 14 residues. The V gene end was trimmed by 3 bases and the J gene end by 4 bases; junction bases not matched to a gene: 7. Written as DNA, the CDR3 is TGCAGCGTTGAGACAGGGGTAGATGGAGAGACCCAGTACTTC. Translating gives CSVETGVDGETQYF. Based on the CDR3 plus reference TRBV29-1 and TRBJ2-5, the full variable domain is SAVISQKPSRDICQRGTSLTIQCQVDSQVTMMFWYRQQPGQSLTLIATANQGSEATYESGFVIDKFPISRPNLTFSTLTVSNMSPEDSSIYLCSVETGVDGETQYFGPGTRLLVL.

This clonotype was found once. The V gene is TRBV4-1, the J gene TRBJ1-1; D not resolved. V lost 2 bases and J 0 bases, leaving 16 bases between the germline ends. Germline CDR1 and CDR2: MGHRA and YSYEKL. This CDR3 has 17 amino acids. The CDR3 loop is CASSQLGSHYMNTEAFF. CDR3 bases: TGCGCCAGCAGCCAATTAGGCAGCCACTACATGAACACTGAAGCTTTCTTT.

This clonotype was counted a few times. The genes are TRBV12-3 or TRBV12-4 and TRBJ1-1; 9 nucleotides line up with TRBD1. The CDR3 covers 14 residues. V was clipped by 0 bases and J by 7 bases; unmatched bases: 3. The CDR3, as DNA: TGTGCCAGCAGTTTAGCCGGGACAGGGCTTGAAGCTTTCTTT. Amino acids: CASSLAGTGLEAFF.